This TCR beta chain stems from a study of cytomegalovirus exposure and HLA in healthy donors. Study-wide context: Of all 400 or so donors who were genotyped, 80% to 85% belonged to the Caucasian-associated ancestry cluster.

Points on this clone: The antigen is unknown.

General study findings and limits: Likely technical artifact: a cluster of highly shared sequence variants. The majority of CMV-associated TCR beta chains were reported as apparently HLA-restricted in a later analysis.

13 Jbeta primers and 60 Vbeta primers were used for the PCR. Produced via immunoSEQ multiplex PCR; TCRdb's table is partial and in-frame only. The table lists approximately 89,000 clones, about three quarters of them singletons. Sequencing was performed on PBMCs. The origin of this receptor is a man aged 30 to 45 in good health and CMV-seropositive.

CDR3 bases: TGTGCCAGCGAGGGGCTTCGGAGGGTGAACACTGAAGCTTTCTTT. It translates to CASEGLRRVNTEAFF. The genes are TRBV11-2 and TRBJ1-1, with a weak D call TRBD1 (5 bases). V lost 8 bases, J lost 0 bases, and 16 bases lay in between. The CDR3 has 15 amino acids. CDR1 SGHAT and CDR2 FQNNGV come from the germline V gene.